This T cell receptor (beta chain) was captured by sequencing in a study of cytomegalovirus exposure and HLA in healthy donors. Study as a whole: Genotyping of 400 or so donors showed that over 65% belonged to the Caucasian-associated ancestry cluster. Findings of the study overall: The majority of TCR sequences were rare, yet some public TCRs appeared in many donors. Presence/absence analyses supposed approximately even sequencing depth among donors. Productive rates of about 90% or about 30% were seen for most TCR beta V segments in an earlier analysis.

13 Jbeta primers and 60 Vbeta primers were used for the PCR. Assay: immunoSEQ multiplex PCR; the TCRdb copy retains only in-frame clones and omits some. Among over 100,000 clones listed, almost 80% were seen once. Remarks on this clone: Antigen specificity is unknown.

Material for sequencing was PBMCs. This receptor was identified in a man between 60 and 70 years old in good health and CMV-seropositive.

The CDR3 reads CASSIDGWAGRKNTEAFF. The DNA of the CDR3 is TGTGCCAGTAGTATAGATGGATGGGCAGGGAGGAAGAACACTGAAGCTTTCTTT. The chain combines TRBV19 with TRBJ1-1; tentative D call: TRBD1 (5 bases). CDR1 LNHDA and CDR2 SQIVND come from the germline V gene (reference sequence). The CDR3 covers 18 residues. Between the trimmed V and J ends, which lost 0 bases and 1 base, there was a span of 18 bases.